This T cell receptor (beta chain) was identified in a study of T-cell memory formation after mild COVID-19. Across the study: Most TCR clusters belonged to a single donor. Study-level points and caveats: A second wave expanding day 15 to 37 was CD4+-biased; contracting clones were balanced. Contracting CD8+ clones were enriched in EMRA, CD4+ mainly in CM and EM.

TCRdb re-called the 5' RACE reads with MiXCR, one entry per CDR3 protein. The sample has approximately 65,000 distinct CDR3 sequences; 9.3% are singletons. The V and J ends lost 6 bases and 5 bases, in that order; junction bases with no gene match: 10. The CDR3 extends over 15 amino acids. Germline lookup yields CDR1 MDHEN and CDR2 SYDVKM. This clonotype has just a few counts. Its cognate antigen is unknown. V and J are TRBV28 and TRBJ1-5; 7 positions match TRBD1. The material sequenced was PBMCs or a T cell subset sorted from them (not recorded which). The TCR was taken from a man between 18 and 35 years old who had mild COVID-19 (a few samples of this study predate the infection). Cell type and time point are not known. CDR3 in amino acids: CASSRPGQSYQPQHF. Here the CDR3 DNA reads TGTGCCAGCAGCCGCCCGGGACAGTCTTATCAGCCCCAGCATTTT.